Below are 30 T cell receptor beta chains sequenced from a single sample in a study of blood T cell repertoires in COVID-19. Sequencing used immunoSEQ multiplex PCR; TCRdb keeps in-frame clones, though not all of them. The sample includes fewer than 200,000 clones, approximately 82% of them seen just once. The sample consisted of PBMCs or T cells enriched from blood (not recorded which). These receptors came from a woman aged 45-65 years in a cohort exposed to, infected with or recovered from COVID-19 (not recorded which).

This rearrangement joins TRBV15 to TRBJ2-1; 10 bases align to TRBD2. Germline V gene lookup returns CDR1 LNHNV and CDR2 YYDKDF (reference sequence). V was pared by 6 bases and J by 4 bases, with 6 bases of the junction left unmatched. This CDR3 is 15 amino acids long. CDR3: CATRPTGLAYNEQFF. For the CDR3, the DNA is TGTGCCACCAGACCCACGGGACTAGCGTACAATGAGCAGTTCTTC.

The chain carries TRBV28 and TRBJ1-6; maybe TRBD1 (5 bases). V lost 5 bases to trimming and J lost 7 bases, with 9 bases between them. CDR1 and CDR2 (germline): MDHEN, SYDVKM. The CDR3 consists of 13 residues. CDR3 coding DNA: TGTGCCAGCAGTGCAGGGCAAAATTCACCCCTCCACTTT. Its translation is CASSAGQNSPLHF. Full variable domain (remainder filled in from reference TRBV28 and TRBJ1-6): DVKVTQSSRYLVKRTGEKVFLECVQDMDHENMFWYRQDPGLGLRLIYFSYDVKMKEKGDIPEGYSVSREKKERFSLILESASTNQTSMYLCASSAGQNSPLHFGNGTRLTVT.

This chain uses TRBV9 with TRBJ2-1; 14 nucleotides line up with TRBD2. J gave up 4 bases and V 4 bases, and 10 bases lay outside the gene matches. The CDR3 spans 18 residues. Looked up from germline, CDR1 is SGDLS and CDR2 is YYNGEE. CDR3 nucleotides: TGTGCCAGCAGCCCGGGACTAGCGGGGGACTTCTTTTACAATGAGCAGTTCTTC. Residues: CASSPGLAGDFFYNEQFF.

In this sample, this clone turned up once. The CDR3 sequence: CASSGDSGGGSPLHF. The CDR3 DNA sequence: TGTGCCAGCTCGGGGGACAGCGGGGGAGGTTCACCCCTCCACTTT. This chain links TRBV18 with TRBJ1-6, with 7 bases that match TRBD1. J gave up 9 bases and V 6 bases, and 11 bases lay outside the gene matches. Germline loops: CDR1 KGHSH, CDR2 LQKENI. CDR3 length: 15 amino acids.

The chain couples TRBV19 to TRBJ2-1, with 10 bases aligning to TRBD1. With 2 bases clipped from V and 1 base from J, the junction kept 5 bases outside the gene matches. Per germline, CDR1 LNHDA and CDR2 SQIVND (reference sequence). The CDR3 has 17 amino acids. The CDR3 DNA is TGTGCCAGTAGTATAAGCGGGGGACAGGGGTCCTACAATGAGCAGTTCTTC. Its translation is CASSISGGQGSYNEQFF.

The chain combines TRBV13 with TRBJ2-1; D may be TRBD2 (6 bases). Germline V gene data show CDR1 as PRHDT and CDR2 as FYEKMQ (reference sequence). The CDR3 is 13 amino acids. Trimming shortened V by 5 bases and J by 9 bases, and 14 bases separated the two germline ends. The CDR3 spells CASSPRLEGEQFF. The DNA for the CDR3 is TGTGCCAGCAGCCCACGGTTGGAGGGTGAGCAGTTCTTC.

The table lists this clone with a count of one. The chain recombines TRBV6-5 with TRBJ1-2, with 11 bases aligning to TRBD1. The CDR3 loop spans 16 amino acids. V was pared by 4 bases and J by 2 bases, with 6 bases of the junction left unmatched. From germline, CDR1 is MNHEY and CDR2 SVGAGI. CDR3 coding DNA: TGTGCCAGCAGTTCACTAAGGACAGGGGGCAACTATGGCTACACCTTC. Translation gives CASSSLRTGGNYGYTF.

This clone occurred once. The V gene is TRBV5-4, the J gene TRBJ2-1; TRBD2 might be the D (6 bases). V dropped 4 bases and J dropped 10 bases, with 21 bases sitting between them. Germline V gene sequence: CDR1 SGHNT, CDR2 YYREEE (reference sequence). The CDR3 contains 15 residues. The chain's CDR3 is CASSPRGLGAEEQFF. CDR3 in DNA: TGTGCCAGCAGCCCGCGGGGACTGGGTGCTGAAGAGCAGTTCTTC.

The V and J genes are TRBV6-2 or TRBV6-3 and TRBJ1-5; TRBD1 matches at 9 bases. This CDR3 spans 15 amino acids. The V gene end was trimmed by 5 bases and the J gene end by 0 bases; junction bases not matched to a gene: 2. Per the germline V gene, CDR1 is MNHEY and CDR2 is SVGEGT. The CDR3 region has the DNA TGTGCCAGCAGTGAGGACAGGGGTAGCAATCAGCCCCAGCATTTT. Protein product: CASSEDRGSNQPQHF.

The gene calls are TRBV28 and TRBJ2-7, with D tentatively TRBD1 (6 bases). With 5 bases removed from V and 2 bases from J, the gap between germline ends came to 22 bases. The CDR3 extends over 17 amino acids. Per germline, CDR1 MDHEN and CDR2 SYDVKM. This chain's CDR3 is CASSGGHLGERAYEQYF. In nucleotides, the CDR3 is TGTGCCAGCAGTGGGGGACACCTAGGGGAAAGGGCCTACGAGCAGTACTTC.

V is TRBV19 and J is TRBJ2-1, with 9 nucleotides matching TRBD2. In germline, CDR1 is LNHDA, CDR2 SQIVND (reference sequence). The trim removed 4 bases at V and 1 base at J, leaving 5 bases unmatched. The CDR3 covers 16 residues. CDR3 coding DNA: TGTGCCAGTAGTAGTAGCGGGAGTAGGTCCTACAATGAGCAGTTCTTC. Protein: CASSSSGSRSYNEQFF.

The chain recombines TRBV15 with TRBJ2-7; D may be TRBD1 (5 bases). The CDR3 extends over 14 amino acids. V shed 1 base and J shed 2 bases, with 9 bases lying between them. CDR1 is LNHNV, CDR2 YYDKDF, per germline (reference sequence). CDR3 coding DNA: TGTGCCACCAGCAGAGGTCAGGGAACCTACGAGCAGTACTTC. This sequence encodes CATSRGQGTYEQYF.

This clone was observed a handful of times. The V gene is TRBV2, the J gene TRBJ1-1; TRBD1 matches at 7 bases. With V trimmed by 5 bases and J by 2 bases, 8 bases remained unmatched. The CDR3 length is 15 residues. The germline gives CDR1 SNHLY, CDR2 FYNNEI. This CDR3 reads CASSIRQGINTEAFF. The CDR3 nucleotides read TGTGCCAGCAGTATTAGACAGGGTATCAACACTGAAGCTTTCTTT.

The rearrangement uses TRBV7-8 and TRBJ2-4, with 7 bases aligning to TRBD1. This CDR3 contains 20 residues. Germline-derived CDR1 and CDR2 are SGHVS and FQNEAQ. Trimming removed 5 bases from V and 6 bases from J; junction bases left unmatched: 25. The CDR3 DNA is TGTGCCAGCAGCCCCCTGGGGGCGACAGGGATCCTCCGGAACCGAAACATTCAGTACTTC. As protein: CASSPLGATGILRNRNIQYF.

The chain is built from TRBV5-1 and TRBJ2-7; the D gene is possibly TRBD2 (7 bases). Germline CDR1 and CDR2: SGHRS and YFSETQ. This CDR3 comprises 15 residues. V dropped 3 bases and J dropped 5 bases, with 18 bases sitting between them. The CDR3 loop reads CASSSLGGGPDEQYF. As DNA, the CDR3 is TGCGCCAGCAGCTCCCTAGGGGGAGGGCCTGACGAGCAGTACTTC. Supplemented by reference TRBV5-1 and TRBJ2-7, the full variable domain reads KAGVTQTPRYLIKTRGQQVTLSCSPISGHRSVSWYQQTPGQGLQFLFEYFSETQRNKGNFPGRFSGRQFSNSRSEMNVSTLELGDSALYLCASSSLGGGPDEQYFGPGTRLTVT.

The rearrangement links TRBV28 to TRBJ2-7, with D possibly matching TRBD1 (6 bases). The CDR3 contains 15 residues. Trimming took off 7 bases at V and 3 bases at J, with 19 bases between the two ends. From germline, CDR1 is MDHEN and CDR2 SYDVKM. The CDR3 protein is CASTNTGQNHYEQYF. CDR3 sequence (DNA): TGTGCCAGCACTAACACCGGACAGAATCACTACGAGCAGTACTTC.

This chain uses TRBV28 with TRBJ1-2; D is undetermined. CDR3 size: 13 residues. Trimming pared 11 bases from V and 8 bases from J, leaving 21 bases between. CDR1 is MDHEN, CDR2 SYDVKM, per germline. DNA for the CDR3: TGTGCCTCCATCCGGGGAGTTGGTGTAGGCTACACCTTC. Its protein product is CASIRGVGVGYTF.

The chain links TRBV18 to TRBJ1-4, with D perhaps TRBD1 (5 bases). Trimming pared 0 bases from V and 7 bases from J, leaving 12 bases between. Germline V lookup: CDR1 KGHSH, CDR2 LQKENI. The CDR3 length is 15 residues. In DNA form, the CDR3 reads TGTGCCAGCTCACCACCGGGCCAGGGAGGTGAAAAACTGTTTTTT. Protein: CASSPPGQGGEKLFF.

V gene TRBV30 combines with J gene TRBJ1-2; 8 nucleotides line up with TRBD1. The CDR3 is 13 residues long. J lost 9 bases, V lost 5 bases, and 11 bases had no gene match. The germline gives CDR1 GTSNPN, CDR2 SVGIG (reference sequence). The CDR3 region is CAWRPGGASSYTF. In DNA form, the CDR3 reads TGTGCCTGGCGCCCAGGGGGCGCGTCTAGCTACACCTTC.

This sequence joins TRBV3-1 (or the pseudogene TRBV3-2) and TRBJ2-7; 10 bases agree with TRBD1. The CDR3 covers 16 residues. V lost 3 bases, J lost 5 bases, and 10 bases stayed unmatched. Germline loops: CDR1 LGHDT, CDR2 YNNKEL (reference sequence). The CDR3: CASSQPVSGTGDEQYF. The CDR3 DNA reads TGTGCCAGCAGCCAGCCTGTATCCGGGACAGGGGACGAGCAGTACTTC.

The chain is built from TRBV19 and TRBJ2-3; no clear D gene. This CDR3 contains 12 residues. The germline V gene encodes CDR1 LNHDA and CDR2 SQIVND (reference sequence). V was shortened by 5 bases and J by 6 bases, with 9 bases between the two germline ends. CDR3 loop: CASSLSADTQYF. In DNA form, the CDR3 reads TGTGCCAGTAGTTTGTCCGCGGATACGCAGTATTTT.

The chain combines TRBV6-1 with TRBJ1-4, with 7 bases identical to TRBD1. The V gene's germline CDR1 is MNHNS and CDR2 SASEGT. With 2 bases clipped from V and 4 bases from J, the junction kept 7 bases outside the gene matches. CDR3 size: 16 residues. CDR3 sequence: CASSELPGQINEKLFF. DNA for the CDR3: TGTGCCAGCAGTGAACTTCCGGGACAGATTAATGAAAAACTGTTTTTT.

The rearrangement uses TRBV28 and TRBJ2-6; possible D gene TRBD2, 5 bases. CDR1 and CDR2 from the germline V gene are MDHEN and SYDVKM. The CDR3 is 16 amino acids. Trimming stripped 2 bases from V and 3 bases from J, with 11 bases between. The CDR3 sequence: CASSLVGVGGANVLTF. Here the CDR3 DNA reads TGTGCCAGCAGTTTAGTGGGAGTGGGTGGGGCCAACGTCCTGACTTTC. Together with reference TRBV28 and TRBJ2-6, the CDR3 gives the full variable domain: DVKVTQSSRYLVKRTGEKVFLECVQDMDHENMFWYRQDPGLGLRLIYFSYDVKMKEKGDIPEGYSVSREKKERFSLILESASTNQTSMYLCASSLVGVGGANVLTFGAGSRLTVL.

This chain joins TRBV10-3 and TRBJ1-1, with D possibly being TRBD1 (5 bases). Trimming pared 4 bases from V and 2 bases from J, leaving 8 bases between. CDR3 length: 13 amino acids. Per germline, CDR1 ENHRY and CDR2 SYGVKD. The CDR3 loop reads CAISVGGNTEAFF. CDR3 DNA: TGTGCCATCAGTGTCGGGGGTAACACTGAAGCTTTCTTT.

This clone was recorded once. The V call is TRBV11-2, the J call TRBJ2-1, with 10 bases matching TRBD2. Unmatched junction bases numbered 3, after V lost 6 bases and J lost 4 bases. From germline, CDR1 is SGHAT and CDR2 FQNNGV. This CDR3 is 14 amino acids long. CDR3 amino acids: CASRDSGGYNEQFF. The CDR3 DNA is TGTGCCAGCAGGGATAGCGGGGGGTACAATGAGCAGTTCTTC.

The genes are TRBV25-1 and TRBJ1-4; 8 nucleotides match TRBD1. The CDR3 sequence is 15 residues long. V dropped 7 bases and J dropped 5; count of bases not matched to a gene: 9. CDR1 is MGHDK and CDR2 is SYGVNS in the germline V gene. The CDR3 is CASKGQDRRNEKLFF. The CDR3 nucleotides are TGTGCCAGCAAGGGACAGGACCGAAGAAATGAAAAACTGTTTTTT.

This rearrangement joins TRBV28 to TRBJ1-2, with TRBD1 as a possible D gene (5 bases). Germline CDR1 MDHEN, CDR2 SYDVKM. This CDR3 has 12 amino acids. Trimming took 4 bases from V and 2 from J, leaving 5 bases between them. The CDR3 DNA follows: TGTGCCAGCAGTTCAGGGAACTATGGCTACACCTTC. Translated, it gives CASSSGNYGYTF.

The CDR3 sequence: CASSVGGQGYTEAFF. CDR3 sequence (DNA): TGTGCCAGCAGCGTAGGGGGACAGGGTTACACTGAAGCTTTCTTT. This chain connects TRBV9 to TRBJ1-1; TRBD1 agrees at 9 bases. Germline loops: CDR1 SGDLS, CDR2 YYNGEE. The CDR3 is 15 residues long. V dropped 0 bases and J dropped 3; count of bases not matched to a gene: 3.

Regarding this clone: A junction end diverges from the germline sequence, so it may reflect a read error. The CDR3 is CASRIGGVNTGELFF. CDR3 in DNA: TGTGCCAGTAGAATAGGGGGGGTGAACACCGGGGAGCTGTTTTTT. The J gene is TRBJ2-2, the V gene TRBV19; D is perhaps TRBD2 (7 bases). The CDR3 is 15 residues long. Germline V gives CDR1 LNHDA, CDR2 SQIVND (reference sequence).

The chain employs TRBV7-3 and TRBJ2-2; 10 bases line up with TRBD2. V was clipped by 5 bases and J by 8 bases; unmatched bases: 5. Germline CDR1 is SGHTA and CDR2 is FQGTGA. This CDR3 has 14 amino acids. The CDR3 DNA sequence: TGTGCCAGCAGCGGACGGACTAGCGGAGGGGAGCTGTTTTTT. It encodes CASSGRTSGGELFF.